The clone carrying this T cell receptor (beta chain) was detected only a few times. The antigen remains undetermined. The sample comes from a study of cytomegalovirus exposure and HLA in healthy donors. PCR was performed using 60 Vbeta and 13 Jbeta primers. Clones were sequenced by immunoSEQ multiplex PCR, and TCRdb holds only the in-frame ones, with some missing. The data contain tens of thousands of clones, roughly 78% of them seen just once; the ten biggest clones take up 12%. Trimming removed 11 bases from V and 5 bases from J; junction bases left unmatched: 4. The CDR3 spans 11 residues. The germline gives CDR1 LNHDA, CDR2 SQIVND (reference sequence). General study points: Later, TCR association rates were found to vary by HLA locus, highest for DRB1 and lowest for HLA-C.

The sample comprised PBMCs. The clonotype was recovered from a woman in her thirties or forties in good health and CMV-seropositive. The chain joins TRBV19 to TRBJ2-3, with 7 nucleotides matching TRBD1. The CDR3 region is CAGPGGDTQYF. The CDR3 DNA is TGTGCCGGCCCAGGGGGAGATACGCAGTATTTT.